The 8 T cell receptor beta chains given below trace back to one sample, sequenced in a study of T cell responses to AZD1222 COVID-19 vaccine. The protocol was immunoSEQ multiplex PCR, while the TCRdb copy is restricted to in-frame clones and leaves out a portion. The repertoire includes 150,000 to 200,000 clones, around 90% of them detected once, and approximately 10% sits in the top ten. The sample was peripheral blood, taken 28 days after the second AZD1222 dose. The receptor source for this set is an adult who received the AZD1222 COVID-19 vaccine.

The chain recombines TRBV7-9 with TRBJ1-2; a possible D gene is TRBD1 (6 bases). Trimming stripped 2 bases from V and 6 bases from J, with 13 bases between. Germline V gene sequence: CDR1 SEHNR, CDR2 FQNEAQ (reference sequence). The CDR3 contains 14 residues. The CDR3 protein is CASSLSGGWDGYTF. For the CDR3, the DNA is TGTGCCAGCAGCTTATCCGGGGGCTGGGATGGCTACACCTTC.

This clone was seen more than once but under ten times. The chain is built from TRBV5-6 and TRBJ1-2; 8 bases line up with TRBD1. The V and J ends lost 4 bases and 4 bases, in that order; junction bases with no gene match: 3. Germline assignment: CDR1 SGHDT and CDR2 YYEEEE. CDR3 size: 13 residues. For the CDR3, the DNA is TGTGCCAGCAGCCACAGGGGGGTCTATGGCTACACCTTC. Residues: CASSHRGVYGYTF.

DNA of the CDR3: TGTGCCAGTACCAAAGACAGGGCGGAGGCTTTCTTT. Protein: CASTKDRAEAFF. The chain employs TRBV19 and TRBJ1-1, with 7 bases that match TRBD1. J lost 11 bases, V lost 7 bases, and 10 bases had no gene match. Looked up from germline, CDR1 is LNHDA and CDR2 is SQIVND (reference sequence). CDR3 length: 12 amino acids.

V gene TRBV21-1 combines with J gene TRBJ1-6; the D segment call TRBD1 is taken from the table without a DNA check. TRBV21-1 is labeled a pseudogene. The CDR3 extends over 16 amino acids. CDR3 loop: CASSIRRRATNSPLHF. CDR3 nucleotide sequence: TGTGCCAGCAGCATTCGACGCAGGGCCACCAATTCACCCCTCCACTTT.

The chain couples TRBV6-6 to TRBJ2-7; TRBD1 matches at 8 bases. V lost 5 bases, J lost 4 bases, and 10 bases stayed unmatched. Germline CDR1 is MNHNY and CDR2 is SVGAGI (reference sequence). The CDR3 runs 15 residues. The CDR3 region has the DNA TGTGCCAGCAGTCGCCCCGGGACAGGTTCGTACGAGCAGTACTTC. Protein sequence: CASSRPGTGSYEQYF.

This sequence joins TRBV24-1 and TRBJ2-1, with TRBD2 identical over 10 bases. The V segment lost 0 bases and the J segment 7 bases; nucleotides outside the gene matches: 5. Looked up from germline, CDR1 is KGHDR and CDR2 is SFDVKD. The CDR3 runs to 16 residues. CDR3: CATSDLKAGGPNEQFF. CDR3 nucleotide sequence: TGTGCCACCAGTGATTTGAAAGCGGGGGGGCCAAATGAGCAGTTCTTC.

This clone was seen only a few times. The CDR3, as DNA: TGTGCCAGCAGTTACGGACAGAATCCCTACGAGCAGTACTTC. This encodes CASSYGQNPYEQYF. This chain links TRBV27 with TRBJ2-7; D might be TRBD1 (6 bases). Germline CDR1 and CDR2: MNHEY and SMNVEV (reference sequence). The CDR3 is made up of 14 amino acids. V lost 4 bases, J lost 2 bases, and 12 bases lay in between.

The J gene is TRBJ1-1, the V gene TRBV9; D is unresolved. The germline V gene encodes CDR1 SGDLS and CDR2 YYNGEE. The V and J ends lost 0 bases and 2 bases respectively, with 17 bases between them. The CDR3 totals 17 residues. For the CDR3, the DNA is TGTGCCAGCAGCGTAGACAGCCTAGGGAGTCATAACACTGAAGCTTTCTTT. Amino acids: CASSVDSLGSHNTEAFF.